This T cell receptor (beta chain) was captured by sequencing in a study of T cells in Graves' hyperthyroidism and ophthalmopathy. Study overall: Peripheral blood specimens were obtained at initial diagnosis, prior to any treatment. Study-level findings and limits: The model anticipated ophthalmopathy a median approximately 6.7 months pre-onset. Most expanded thyroid clonotypes above 0.001 recurred in blood.

In this sample, this clonotype turned up a few times. Its antigen is not known. The CDR3 totals 19 residues. Germline values: CDR1 SGHNT, CDR2 YENEEA. Trimming removed 2 bases from V and 0 bases from J; junction bases left unmatched: 10. The CDR3 regions of TCR beta were amplified from RNA transcripts. Carried out on the TCR CDR3, a first-round RT-PCR used the HTBI primer set. In TCRdb, the multiplex PCR reads were re-called with MiXCR into one record per CDR3 protein. Found here are about 510,000 distinct CDR3 sequences, less than 15% of them singletons; the top ten hold roughly 13%. V is TRBV11-3 and J is TRBJ2-1, with 10 bases aligning to TRBD2. The sample was blood. This clonotype was sampled from a woman in her thirties or forties with Graves' hyperthyroidism. The CDR3 DNA reads as TGTGCCAGCAGCTTAACCGAGCGGGAGGGAGTGGACTCCTACAATGAGCAGTTCTTC. It yields the protein CASSLTEREGVDSYNEQFF. Using reference TRBV11-3 and TRBJ2-1 for the parts outside the CDR3, the full variable domain is EAGVVQSPRYKIIEKKQPVAFWCNPISGHNTLYWYLQNLGQGPELLIRYENEEAVDDSQLPKDRFSAERLKGVDSTLKIQPAELGDSAVYLCASSLTEREGVDSYNEQFFGPGTRLTVL.